Listed below are T cell receptor beta chains from one sample, sequenced in a study of shared clonotypes between healthy human individuals. Measured with immunoSEQ multiplex PCR; TCRdb has only the in-frame clones, and not every one. Of about 2 million clones listed, about 95% were seen once; the top ten hold 0.9% to 1.4%. What was sequenced was naive CD8+ T cells sorted from blood. The receptors derive from a man aged 18 to 29 in good health. Both conserved end residues are part of each CDR3. D genes are given only for firm matches. Clone size is given for some rows only: seen once, a few or many times, or a class if the clone is expanded.

>TRBV7-9|TRBJ2-7|.|.
TGTGCCAGCAGCTTAGATCACGAGCAGTACTTC
CASSLDHEQYF
>TRBV27|TRBJ2-7|.|.
TGTGCCAGCAGAGACAGCCTGCGGCGCTACGAGCAGTACTTC
CASRDSLRRYEQYF
>TRBV4-3|TRBJ2-7|TRBD2|.
TGCGCCAGCAGCAGAGAGCTAGCGGACTACTCCTACGAGCAGTACTTC
CASSRELADYSYEQYF
>TRBV27|TRBJ2-7|TRBD1|.
TGTGCCAGCAGTTTCGGGACAGGGGGCCACGAGCAGTACTTC
CASSFGTGGHEQYF
>TRBV19|TRBJ1-5|.|few
TGTGCCAGTAGTATTGGGACTGGGGACAATCAGCCCCAGCATTTT
CASSIGTGDNQPQHF
>TRBV2|TRBJ1-1|TRBD1|.
TGTGCCAGCAGACCAGGGGGCACTGAAGCTTTCTTT
CASRPGGTEAFF
>TRBV5-6|TRBJ2-1|.|.
TGTGCCAGCAGATGGGGAGTTGGAGACAATGAGCAGTTCTTC
CASRWGVGDNEQFF
>TRBV4-1|TRBJ2-7|.|.
TGCGCCAGCAGCCAAGTGGGGACGGGGACCTACGAGCAGTACTTC
CASSQVGTGTYEQYF
>TRBV7-9|TRBJ1-4|TRBD1|.
TGTGCCAGCAGCTCATGGGAACGGACAGGGAAGGCTGAAAAACTGTTTTTT
CASSSWERTGKAEKLFF
>TRBV5-5|TRBJ2-7|TRBD1|.
TGTGCCAGCAGCCCCTTTAACAGGGGGAGCTACGAGCAGTACTTC
CASSPFNRGSYEQYF
>TRBV4-1|TRBJ1-3|.|.
TGCGCCAGCAGCCAATTTGACACCCGTGCTGGAAACACCATATATTTT
CASSQFDTRAGNTIYF
>TRBV7-9|TRBJ2-3|.|once
TGTGCCAGCAGCCCTACGGTTTCCTACACAGATACGCAGTATTTT
CASSPTVSYTDTQYF
>TRBV27|TRBJ1-5|.|few
TGTGCCAGCAGTCAGACAGCTCTGGAGCCCCAGCATTTT
CASSQTALEPQHF
>TRBV6-5|TRBJ1-1|.|.
TGTGCCAGCAGTTATTCAGGGCCGAACTCTGAAGCTTTCTTT
CASSYSGPNSEAFF
>TRBV5-5|TRBJ2-7|TRBD1|.
TGTGCCAGCAGTTGGGGACAGGCATCCTACGAGCAGTACTTC
CASSWGQASYEQYF
>TRBV9|TRBJ2-1|TRBD2|.
TGTGCCAGCAGCGTAGCTGGGAGCGGGAGGGCCCTCCTCAATGAGCAGTTCTTC
CASSVAGSGRALLNEQFF
>TRBV27|TRBJ1-5|.|few
TGTGCCAGCAGTTATTCAGGGGGCAATCAGCCCCAGCATTTT
CASSYSGGNQPQHF
>TRBV5-6|TRBJ2-7|TRBD1|.
TGTGCCAGCAGCTTGGAACAGGGGTCGGTCGAGCAGTACTTC
CASSLEQGSVEQYF
>TRBV7-9|TRBJ2-5|TRBD2|.
TGTGCCAGCAGCTTAGGTCCTAGCGGAGAAGAGACCCAGTACTTC
CASSLGPSGEETQYF
>TRBV4-2|TRBJ2-7|TRBD2|.
TGTGCCAGCAGCCAAGAGCAGAGCGGGGCTTACTACGAGCAGTACTTC
CASSQEQSGAYYEQYF
>TRBV7-6|TRBJ2-5|.|.
TGTGCCAGCAGCGACAAGACATACCAAGAGACCCAGTACTTC
CASSDKTYQETQYF
>TRBV7-9|TRBJ2-1|TRBD2|.
TGTGCCAGCAGCTTAGACGCTAGCGGGAGCGGGGTTCGGTATGAGCAGTTCTTC
CASSLDASGSGVRYEQFF
>TRBV9|TRBJ2-2|TRBD1|.
TGTGCCAGCAGCGCGGGACAGTTCACCGGGGAGCTGTTTTTT
CASSAGQFTGELFF
>TRBV29-1|TRBJ2-5|.|.
TGCAGCGTTGAAGATCAAGGGGCCAGCCAAGAGACCCAGTACTTC
CSVEDQGASQETQYF
>TRBV10-2|TRBJ1-2|.|.
TGCGCCAGCAGTTCATCAGGGTTTAACTATGGCTACACCTTC
CASSSSGFNYGYTF
>TRBV7-6|TRBJ2-2|.|.
TGTGCCAGCAGCTTAGAGGCAGGGGGGACTGTCGGGGAGCTGTTTTTT
CASSLEAGGTVGELFF
>TRBV9|TRBJ1-2|.|once
TGTGCCAGCAGCGCCCGCCAGGGGACCCTGGGGGGCTACACCTTC
CASSARQGTLGGYTF
>TRBV19|TRBJ1-4|.|.
TGTGCCAGTAGTATATCCTTAGGCGATGAAAAACTGTTTTTT
CASSISLGDEKLFF
>TRBV14|TRBJ2-1|TRBD2|.
TGTGCCAGCAGTCACTGGGGACTAGGGTACAATGAGCAGTTCTTC
CASSHWGLGYNEQFF
>TRBV29-1|TRBJ2-7|.|.
TGCAGCGTTGTTGGTCCCCGGTCAGATTCAATCTACGAGCAGTACTTC
CSVVGPRSDSIYEQYF
>TRBV6-5|TRBJ1-5|.|.
TGTGCCAGCAGTTACTCCGACGATAGGGAGCCCCAGCATTTT
CASSYSDDREPQHF
>TRBV30|TRBJ2-7|TRBD2|.
TGTGCCGGAACACTAGCGGGAGGTGCCGAGCAGTACTTC
CAGTLAGGAEQYF
>TRBV12-5|TRBJ1-1|.|few
TGTGCTAGTGGTTTGATGGCAGGCACTGAAGCTTTCTTT
CASGLMAGTEAFF
>TRBV27|TRBJ2-7|.|.
TGTGCCAGCAGTTTTGGACACCCCTACGAGCAGTACTTC
CASSFGHPYEQYF
>TRBV28|TRBJ1-5|TRBD1|.
TGTGCCAGCACCCTAAGCCAGGGGGCTCAGCCCCAGCATTTT
CASTLSQGAQPQHF